One sample yielded the 20 T cell receptor beta chains listed below, sequenced in a study of cytomegalovirus exposure and HLA in healthy donors. The PCR had 60 Vbeta and 13 Jbeta primers. Here immunoSEQ multiplex PCR was the method, and the copy in TCRdb shows in-frame clones only, minus some. Among 100,000 or so clones listed, around 80% were seen once. The sequencing input was PBMCs. The origin of the receptors is a female donor in good health and CMV-seropositive.

The V and J genes are TRBV18 and TRBJ2-7; TRBD1 matches 9 bases. V was pared by 3 bases and J by 0 bases, with 3 bases of the junction left unmatched. The CDR3 spans 15 residues. The germline V gene has CDR1 KGHSH and CDR2 LQKENI. The CDR3 sequence is CASSPGQGSSYEQYF. CDR3 sequence (DNA): TGTGCCAGCTCACCCGGACAGGGGAGCTCCTACGAGCAGTACTTC.

The genes are TRBV6-5 and TRBJ1-1; 9 bases agree with TRBD1. Unmatched junction bases numbered 7, after V lost 6 bases and J lost 8 bases. The CDR3 sequence is 13 residues long. Germline values: CDR1 MNHEY, CDR2 SVGAGI. In nucleotides, the CDR3 is TGTGCCAGCAGCCAAAGGACAGGGGAAGAAGCTTTCTTT. Amino acids: CASSQRTGEEAFF.

This clone was picked up a small number of times. The chain is built from TRBV10-3 and TRBJ1-1; 7 bases line up with TRBD1. V dropped 6 bases and J dropped 4; count of bases not matched to a gene: 5. Per germline, CDR1 ENHRY and CDR2 SYGVKD. CDR3 size: 13 residues. The CDR3: CAIRAEGATEAFF. The CDR3 bases are TGTGCCATCAGGGCCGAGGGGGCCACTGAAGCTTTCTTT.

In this sample, this clone turned up once. The rearrangement joins TRBV28 to TRBJ2-1; 9 bases match TRBD1. Trimming at V came to 8 bases and at J to 8 bases, leaving 13 bases not matched to a gene. The CDR3 loop spans 15 amino acids. Germline CDR1 reads MDHEN; CDR2 reads SYDVKM. The CDR3 protein is CASGKGQGFRDEQFF. In DNA form, the CDR3 reads TGTGCCAGCGGCAAGGGACAGGGCTTTCGGGATGAGCAGTTCTTC.

CDR3 residues: CANQRRLDGGEQYF. CDR3 sequence (DNA): TGTGCCAACCAGAGGAGACTCGACGGTGGCGAGCAGTACTTC. J is TRBJ2-7 and V is TRBV19; D gene unclear. Trimming pared 10 bases from V and 6 bases from J, leaving 22 bases between. The CDR3 totals 14 residues. Germline V gene sequence: CDR1 LNHDA, CDR2 SQIVND (reference sequence).

The chain joins TRBV9 to TRBJ2-3, with D perhaps matching TRBD2 (5 bases). V lost 0 bases to trimming and J lost 2 bases, with 10 bases between them. The CDR3 length is 15 residues. Germline V CDR1 and CDR2: SGDLS, YYNGEE. CDR3 DNA sequence: TGTGCCAGCAGCGTAGACCCGGGAAACACAGATACGCAGTATTTT. Translation gives CASSVDPGNTDTQYF.

V usage is TRBV23-1 and J usage is TRBJ2-5; 8 bases align to TRBD2. TRBV23-1 counts as an open reading frame of uncertain function. The CDR3 sequence is 12 residues long. After removal of 4 bases from V and 5 bases from J, the junction contained 0 bases not matched to a gene. Written as DNA, the CDR3 is TGCGCCAGCAGTCTAGCGGGGGAGACCCAGTACTTC. Its protein is CASSLAGETQYF.

This clone turned up a few times. A read error may produce the germline difference seen at one junction end. This sequence joins TRBV7-9 and TRBJ2-6; tentatively, D is TRBD1 (5 bases). The CDR3 is 15 residues long. Germline V gene sequence: CDR1 SEHNR, CDR2 FQNEAQ (reference sequence). The CDR3 bases are TGTGCCAGCAGCTCGCTTAGCCCTGGGGCCAACGGCCTGACTTTC. Amino acid sequence: CASSSLSPGANGLTF.

This clone has only a few counts. The rearrangement links TRBV5-1 to TRBJ2-5; tentative D call: TRBD2 (5 bases). Trimming left V 4 bases short and J 2 bases short, with 12 bases between. Germline V gene lookup returns CDR1 SGHRS and CDR2 YFSETQ. The CDR3 extends over 14 amino acids. The CDR3 DNA sequence: TGCGCCAGCAGCCGAGCCACGGGGCAAGAGACCCAGTACTTC. Translation: CASSRATGQETQYF.

The chain uses TRBV6-6 and TRBJ2-7; D uncertain. Trimming shortened V by 2 bases and J by 0 bases, and 8 bases separated the two germline ends. This CDR3 has 14 residues. Germline loops: CDR1 MNHNY, CDR2 SVGAGI (reference sequence). CDR3 residues: CASSYERNSYEQYF. The CDR3 DNA sequence: TGTGCCAGCAGTTACGAGAGGAACTCCTACGAGCAGTACTTC.

The chain employs TRBV7-6 and TRBJ1-4, with 10 positions matching TRBD1. Germline CDR1 and CDR2: SGHVS and FNYEAQ. This CDR3 is built from 14 residues. V shed 7 bases, J shed 7 bases, and the junction held 6 bases outside the gene matches. CDR3 amino acids: CASTPGTGVEKLFF. CDR3 bases: TGTGCCAGCACCCCCGGGACAGGGGTTGAAAAACTGTTTTTT.

The rearrangement links TRBV7-8 to TRBJ2-7; 7 positions agree with TRBD2. The germline gives CDR1 SGHVS, CDR2 FQNEAQ. CDR3 length equals 15 residues. V dropped 4 bases and J dropped 3; count of bases not matched to a gene: 9. The CDR3 bases are TGTGCCAGCAGCTGGGGGGGGAGGTCCGGCTACGAGCAGTACTTC. The encoded protein is CASSWGGRSGYEQYF.

The chain recombines TRBV25-1 with TRBJ1-1, with D possibly being TRBD1 (5 bases). Trimming removed 6 bases at V and 0 bases at J, with 11 bases between. CDR3 length equals 14 residues. CDR1 is MGHDK, CDR2 SYGVNS, per germline. The CDR3 DNA follows: TGTGCCAGCAGGTTTGGGGCCATGAACACTGAAGCTTTCTTT. This sequence encodes CASRFGAMNTEAFF.

This chain joins TRBV6-5 and TRBJ1-2, with a possible D match to TRBD1 (5 bases). V lost 4 bases to trimming and J lost 5 bases, with 8 bases between them. This CDR3 contains 12 residues. Germline V lookup: CDR1 MNHEY, CDR2 SVGAGI. CDR3 region: CASSSPGYGYTF. The CDR3 bases are TGTGCCAGCAGTTCACCAGGGTATGGCTACACCTTC.

This rearrangement joins TRBV10-3 to TRBJ2-2, with D unclear. Deletions cut 6 bases from V and 3 bases from J, with 8 bases between. Germline CDR1 reads ENHRY; CDR2 reads SYGVKD. The CDR3 is made up of 13 amino acids. Here the CDR3 DNA reads TGTGCCATCAGGAACAGCTACACCGGGGAGCTGTTTTTT. It is translated as CAIRNSYTGELFF.

The chain uses TRBV7-7 and TRBJ2-5; weak D call: TRBD2 (6 bases). V was pared by 5 bases and J by 5 bases, with 6 bases between. From germline, CDR1 is SSHAT and CDR2 FNYEAQ (reference sequence). There are 11 residues in the CDR3. CDR3 region: CASSRGETQYF. The CDR3 coding sequence is TGTGCCAGCAGCCGGGGGGAGACCCAGTACTTC.

The genes are TRBV11-2 and TRBJ2-7; 11 positions agree with TRBD2. J was trimmed by 6 bases and V by 10 bases; bases with no gene match: 8. The CDR3 contains 13 residues. CDR1 SGHAT and CDR2 FQNNGV come from the germline V gene. The CDR3 protein is CAITGTSGPEQYF. The DNA for the CDR3 is TGTGCCATCACCGGGACTAGCGGCCCCGAGCAGTACTTC.

This chain connects TRBV10-3 to TRBJ2-7, with TRBD2 matching over 9 bases. Trimming removed 11 bases from V and 12 bases from J; junction bases left unmatched: 17. The CDR3 covers 13 residues. Looked up from germline, CDR1 is ENHRY and CDR2 is SYGVKD. Here the CDR3 reads CAPRRAGGPLGYF. The DNA of the CDR3 is TGTGCCCCCCGTAGAGCGGGAGGCCCGCTTGGGTACTTC.

V is TRBV25-1 and J is TRBJ2-1; D is possibly TRBD2 (6 bases). V was clipped by 5 bases and J by 4 bases, with 21 bases between them. The CDR3 contains 17 residues. Germline V gene data show CDR1 as MGHDK and CDR2 as SYGVNS. The CDR3 DNA sequence: TGTGCCAGCAGTCCGCCAACAGCAACCGGGGGTTACAATGAGCAGTTCTTC. It encodes CASSPPTATGGYNEQFF. The variable domain in full, completed from reference TRBV25-1 and TRBJ2-1, reads EADIYQTPRYLVIGTGKKITLECSQTMGHDKMYWYQQDPGMELHLIHYSYGVNSTEKGDLSSESTVSRIRTEHFPLTLESARPSHTSQYLCASSPPTATGGYNEQFFGPGTRLTVL.

The rearrangement uses TRBV18 and TRBJ2-1; tentatively, D is TRBD2 (6 bases). CDR1 KGHSH and CDR2 LQKENI come from the germline V gene. The CDR3 has 13 residues. Trimming pared 3 bases from V and 7 bases from J, leaving 10 bases between. The chain's CDR3 is CASSPGTGNEQFF. CDR3 sequence (DNA): TGTGCCAGCTCACCCGGGACTGGAAATGAGCAGTTCTTC.